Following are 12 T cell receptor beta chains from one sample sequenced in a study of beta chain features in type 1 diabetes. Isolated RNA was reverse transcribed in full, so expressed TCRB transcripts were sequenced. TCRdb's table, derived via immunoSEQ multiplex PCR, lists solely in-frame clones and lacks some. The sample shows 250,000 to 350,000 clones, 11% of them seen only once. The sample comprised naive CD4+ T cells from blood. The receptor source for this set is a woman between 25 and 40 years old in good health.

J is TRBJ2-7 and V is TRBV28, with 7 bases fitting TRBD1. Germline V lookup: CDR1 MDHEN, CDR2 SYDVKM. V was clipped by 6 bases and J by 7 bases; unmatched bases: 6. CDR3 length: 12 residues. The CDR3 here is CASSYRQGEQYF. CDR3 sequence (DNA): TGTGCCAGCAGCTACCGACAGGGAGAGCAGTACTTC.

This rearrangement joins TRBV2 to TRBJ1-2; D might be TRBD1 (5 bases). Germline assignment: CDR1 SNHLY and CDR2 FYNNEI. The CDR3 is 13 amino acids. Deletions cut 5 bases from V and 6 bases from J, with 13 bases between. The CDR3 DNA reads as TGTGCCAGCAGTCGGGACTTCCCTAATGGCTACACCTTC. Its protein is CASSRDFPNGYTF.

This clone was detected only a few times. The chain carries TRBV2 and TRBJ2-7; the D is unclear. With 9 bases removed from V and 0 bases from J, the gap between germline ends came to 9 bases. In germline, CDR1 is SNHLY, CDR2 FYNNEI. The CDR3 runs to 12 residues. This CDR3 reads CASRRSSYEQYF. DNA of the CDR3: TGTGCCAGTCGGCGGAGCTCCTACGAGCAGTACTTC.

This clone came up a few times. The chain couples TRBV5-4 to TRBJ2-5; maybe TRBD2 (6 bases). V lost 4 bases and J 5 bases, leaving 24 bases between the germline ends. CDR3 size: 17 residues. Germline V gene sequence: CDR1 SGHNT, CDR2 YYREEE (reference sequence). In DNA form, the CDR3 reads TGTGCCAGCAGCACCGCCGGGAGTGGCCGGTACCGGGAGACCCAGTACTTC. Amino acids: CASSTAGSGRYRETQYF.

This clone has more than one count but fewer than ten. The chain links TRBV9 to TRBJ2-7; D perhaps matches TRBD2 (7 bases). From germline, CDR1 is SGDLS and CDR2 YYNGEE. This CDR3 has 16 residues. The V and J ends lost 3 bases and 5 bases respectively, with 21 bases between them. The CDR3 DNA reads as TGTGCCAGCAGCGCGGATCTCCGGGGGGCGCTTGACGAGCAGTACTTC. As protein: CASSADLRGALDEQYF.

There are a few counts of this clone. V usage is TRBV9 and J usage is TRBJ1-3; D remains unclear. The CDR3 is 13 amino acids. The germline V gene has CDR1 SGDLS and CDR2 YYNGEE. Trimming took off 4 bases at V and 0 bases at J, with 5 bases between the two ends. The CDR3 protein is CASSRSSGNTIYF. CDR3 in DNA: TGTGCCAGCAGCCGCAGCTCTGGAAACACCATATATTTT.

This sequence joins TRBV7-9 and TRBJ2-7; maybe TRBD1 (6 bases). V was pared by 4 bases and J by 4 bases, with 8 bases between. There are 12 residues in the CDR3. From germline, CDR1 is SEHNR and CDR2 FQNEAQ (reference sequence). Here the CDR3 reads CASSSTGYEQYF. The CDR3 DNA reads TGTGCCAGCAGCTCGACAGGATACGAGCAGTACTTC.

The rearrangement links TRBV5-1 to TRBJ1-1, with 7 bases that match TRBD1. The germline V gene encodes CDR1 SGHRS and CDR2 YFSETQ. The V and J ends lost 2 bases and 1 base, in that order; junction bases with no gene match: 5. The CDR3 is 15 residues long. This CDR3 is CASSLQGMANTEAFF. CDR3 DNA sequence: TGCGCCAGCAGCTTACAGGGGATGGCGAACACTGAAGCTTTCTTT.

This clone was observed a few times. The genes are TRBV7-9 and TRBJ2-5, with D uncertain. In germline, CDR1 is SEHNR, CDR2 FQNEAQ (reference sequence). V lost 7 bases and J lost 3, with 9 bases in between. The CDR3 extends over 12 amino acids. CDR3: CASNVREETQYF. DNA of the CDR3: TGTGCCAGCAACGTACGGGAAGAGACCCAGTACTTC.

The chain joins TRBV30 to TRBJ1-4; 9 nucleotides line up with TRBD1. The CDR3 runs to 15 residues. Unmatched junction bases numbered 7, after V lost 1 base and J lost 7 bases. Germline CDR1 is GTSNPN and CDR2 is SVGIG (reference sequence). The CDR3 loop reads CAWSGLGTGSEKLFF. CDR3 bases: TGTGCCTGGAGTGGGCTCGGGACAGGGTCTGAAAAACTGTTTTTT.

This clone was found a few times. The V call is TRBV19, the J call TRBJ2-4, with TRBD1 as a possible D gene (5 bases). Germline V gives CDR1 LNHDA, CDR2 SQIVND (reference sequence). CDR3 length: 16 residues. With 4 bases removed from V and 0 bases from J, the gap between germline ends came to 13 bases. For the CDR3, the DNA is TGTGCCAGTAGTAGTCTACGGACACTAGCCAAAAACATTCAGTACTTC. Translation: CASSSLRTLAKNIQYF. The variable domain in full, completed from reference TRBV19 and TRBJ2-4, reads DGGITQSPKYLFRKEGQNVTLSCEQNLNHDAMYWYRQDPGQGLRLIYYSQIVNDFQKGDIAEGYSVSREKKESFPLTVTSAQKNPTAFYLCASSSLRTLAKNIQYFGAGTRLSVL.

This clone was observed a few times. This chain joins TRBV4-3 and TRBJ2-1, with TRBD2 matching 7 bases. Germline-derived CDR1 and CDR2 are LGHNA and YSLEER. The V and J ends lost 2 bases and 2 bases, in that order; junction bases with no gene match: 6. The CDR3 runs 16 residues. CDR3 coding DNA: TGCGCCAGCAGCCAAAGCGGGACGGGGGCCTACAATGAGCAGTTCTTC. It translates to CASSQSGTGAYNEQFF.